The TCR beta chain under discussion was sequenced for a study of T-cell memory formation after mild COVID-19. MiXCR was run by TCRdb on the 5' RACE reads, yielding one entry per CDR3 protein. The sample records tens of thousands of distinct CDR3 sequences, over 12% being singletons. CDR3 length: 14 amino acids. V was clipped by 3 bases and J by 2 bases, with 8 bases between them. Looked up from germline, CDR1 is LGHNT and CDR2 is FRNRAP. This receptor was identified in a man between 18 and 29 years old who had mild COVID-19 (a few samples of this study predate the infection). Cell type and time point are not known. What was sequenced was PBMCs or a T cell subset sorted from them (not recorded which). The gene calls are TRBV12-5 and TRBJ1-5, with D perhaps TRBD1 (5 bases). Here the CDR3 reads CASGLAGGNQPQHF. The DNA for the CDR3 is TGTGCTAGTGGTTTAGCGGGGGGCAATCAGCCCCAGCATTTT.